This paragraph covers one TCR beta chain sequence. The data derive from a study of CD8 T cells in Susac syndrome. CDR1 is MNHNY, CDR2 SVGAGI, per germline (reference sequence). V gave up 6 bases and J gave up 2 bases; unmatched junction bases: 7. The CDR3 is 14 residues long. Random hexamers primed reverse transcription of about 0.5 to 1 ug RNA. The amplification used immunoSEQ multiplex PCR on TCR beta CDR3; it spanned 54 Vbeta and 13 Jbeta. One entry per CDR3 protein, called by TCRdb with MiXCR from the immunoSEQ multiplex PCR reads. The sample records over 100,000 distinct CDR3 sequences, around 97% being singletons. Negative isolation was used for CD8+ and CD4+ T cells, and FACS enrichment was applied to TEMRA cells.

Sequencing was done on a sample of CD4+ T cells from PBMCs. The rearrangement links TRBV6-6 to TRBJ2-7; 7 bases match TRBD1. This clonotype was obtained from a human donor in good health. CDR3 DNA: TGTGCCAGCAGGTACCTAGGGGGCACCTACGAGCAGTACTTC. This gives the protein CASRYLGGTYEQYF.